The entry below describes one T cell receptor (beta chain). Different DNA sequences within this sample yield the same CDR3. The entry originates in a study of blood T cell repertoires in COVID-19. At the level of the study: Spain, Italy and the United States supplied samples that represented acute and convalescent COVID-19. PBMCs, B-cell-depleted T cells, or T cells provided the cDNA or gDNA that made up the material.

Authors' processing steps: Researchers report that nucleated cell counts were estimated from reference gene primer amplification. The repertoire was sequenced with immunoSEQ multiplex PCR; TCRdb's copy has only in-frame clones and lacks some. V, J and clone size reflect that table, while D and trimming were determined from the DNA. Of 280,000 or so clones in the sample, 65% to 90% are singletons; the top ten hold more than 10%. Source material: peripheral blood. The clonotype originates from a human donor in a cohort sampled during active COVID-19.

As DNA, the CDR3 is TGTGCCAGCAGCGTAGGCACAGGATCTTATGGCTACACCTTC. Protein product: CASSVGTGSYGYTF. The gene calls are TRBV9 and TRBJ1-2; a weak D match, TRBD1 (5 bases). The germline gives CDR1 SGDLS, CDR2 YYNGEE. The CDR3 is 14 residues long. With 0 bases removed from V and 5 bases from J, the gap between germline ends came to 11 bases.